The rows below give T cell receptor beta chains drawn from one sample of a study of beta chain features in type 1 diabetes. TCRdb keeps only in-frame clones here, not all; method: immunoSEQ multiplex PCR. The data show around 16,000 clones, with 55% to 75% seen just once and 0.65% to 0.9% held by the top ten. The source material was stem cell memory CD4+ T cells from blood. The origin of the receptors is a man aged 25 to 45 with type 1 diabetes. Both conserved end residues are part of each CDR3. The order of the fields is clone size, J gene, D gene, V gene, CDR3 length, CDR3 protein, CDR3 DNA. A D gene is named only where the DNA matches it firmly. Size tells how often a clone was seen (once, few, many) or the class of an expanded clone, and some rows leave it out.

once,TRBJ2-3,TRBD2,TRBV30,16,CAWSPPWGGGIDTQYF,TGTGCCTGGAGTCCCCCCTGGGGCGGGGGGATAGATACGCAGTATTTT
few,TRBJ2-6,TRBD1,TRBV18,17,CASSLLPTGGSANVLTF,TGTGCCAGCTCCCTTTTACCGACAGGGGGCTCCGCCAACGTCCTGACTTTC
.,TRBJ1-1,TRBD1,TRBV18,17,CASSPNQGAIMNTEAFF,TGTGCCAGCTCACCGAATCAGGGGGCCATTATGAACACTGAAGCTTTCTTT
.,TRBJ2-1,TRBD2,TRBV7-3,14,CASSPGLAGYEQFF,TGTGCCAGCAGCCCCGGACTAGCGGGGTATGAGCAGTTCTTC
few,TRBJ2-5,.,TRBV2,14,CASSEAGGPETQYF,TGTGCCAGCAGTGAAGCGGGGGGGCCGGAGACCCAGTACTTC
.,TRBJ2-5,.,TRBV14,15,CASTIRDGAKETQYF,TGTGCCAGCACAATCAGGGATGGGGCCAAAGAGACCCAGTACTTC
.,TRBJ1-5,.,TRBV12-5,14,CASGPIDSNQPQHF,TGTGCTAGTGGTCCGATAGACAGTAATCAGCCCCAGCATTTT
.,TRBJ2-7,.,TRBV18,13,CASSPSGAYEQYF,TGTGCCAGCTCGCCGTCGGGAGCCTACGAGCAGTACTTC
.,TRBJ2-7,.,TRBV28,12,CASSLTGYEQYF,TGTGCCAGCAGTTTAACAGGGTACGAGCAGTACTTC
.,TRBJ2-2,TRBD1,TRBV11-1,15,CASSFQGARTGELFF,TGTGCCAGCAGCTTCCAGGGGGCGCGAACCGGGGAGCTGTTTTTT
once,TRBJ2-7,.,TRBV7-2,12,CASSRGRPEQYF,TGTGCCAGCTCCCGCGGGCGACCCGAGCAGTACTTC
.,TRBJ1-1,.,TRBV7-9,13,CASSFSVNTEAFF,TGTGCCAGCAGCTTTTCTGTGAACACTGAAGCTTTCTTT
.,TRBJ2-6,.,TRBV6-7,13,CASSSSGANVLTF,TGTGCCAGCAGTTCTTCTGGGGCCAACGTCCTGACTTTC
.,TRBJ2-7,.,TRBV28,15,CASSNRGRSSYEQYF,TGTGCCAGCAGTAACCGCGGGCGAAGCTCCTACGAGCAGTACTTC
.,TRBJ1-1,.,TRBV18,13,CASSDGQNTEAFF,TGTGCCAGCTCGGACGGACAGAACACTGAGGCTTTCTTT
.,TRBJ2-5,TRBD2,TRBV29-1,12,CSGSGGAQTQYF,TGCAGCGGAAGCGGGGGGGCCCAGACCCAGTACTTC
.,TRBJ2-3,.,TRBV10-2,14,CASSQVDVADTQYF,TGCGCCAGCAGTCAGGTGGATGTGGCTGATACGCAGTATTTT
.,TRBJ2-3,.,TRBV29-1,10,CSARVDTQYF,TGCAGCGCTCGGGTCGATACGCAGTATTTT
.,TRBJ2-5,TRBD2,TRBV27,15,CASKVFAAGEETQYF,TGTGCCAGCAAGGTTTTTGCGGCGGGGGAAGAGACCCAGTACTTC
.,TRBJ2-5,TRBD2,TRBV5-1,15,CASSSGAGGQETQYF,TGCGCCAGCAGCTCGGGAGCGGGGGGCCAAGAGACCCAGTACTTC
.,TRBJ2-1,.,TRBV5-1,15,CASRQETSSYNEQFF,TGCGCCAGCAGACAGGAAACAAGCTCCTACAATGAGCAGTTCTTC
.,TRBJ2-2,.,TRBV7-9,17,CASSLRDSFANTGELFF,TGTGCCAGCAGCTTACGCGACAGCTTCGCGAACACCGGGGAGCTGTTTTTT
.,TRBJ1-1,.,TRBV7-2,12,CASSPSGRGAFF,TGTGCCAGCAGCCCCTCAGGCCGGGGAGCTTTCTTT
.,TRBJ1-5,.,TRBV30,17,CAWSESSRGFGWVPQHF,TGTGCCTGGAGTGAATCCTCTAGGGGTTTCGGATGGGTACCCCAGCATTTT
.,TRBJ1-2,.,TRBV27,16,CASSLSWAAFPGGYTF,TGTGCCAGCAGTTTAAGTTGGGCCGCCTTTCCCGGCGGCTACACCTTC
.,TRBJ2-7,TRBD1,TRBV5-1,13,CASSLDRGGEQYF,TGCGCCAGCAGCTTGGACAGGGGCGGCGAGCAGTACTTC
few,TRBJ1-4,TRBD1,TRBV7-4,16,CASSLPGQGIGEKLFF,TGTGCCAGCAGCTTACCTGGACAGGGGATAGGAGAAAAACTGTTTTTT
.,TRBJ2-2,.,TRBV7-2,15,CASSFFGTNTGELFF,TGTGCCAGCAGCTTCTTCGGGACGAACACCGGGGAGCTGTTTTTT
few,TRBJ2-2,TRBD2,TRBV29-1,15,CSVRRAGADTGELFF,TGCAGCGTTCGTCGCGCGGGAGCCGATACCGGGGAGCTGTTTTTT
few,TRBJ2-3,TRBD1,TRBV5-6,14,CASSTGQGSDTQYF,TGTGCCAGCAGCACCGGACAGGGGTCAGATACGCAGTATTTT
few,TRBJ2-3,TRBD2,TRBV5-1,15,CASSGTSGITDTQYF,TGCGCCAGCAGCGGGACTAGCGGTATCACAGATACGCAGTATTTT